The rows below give T cell receptor beta chains drawn from one sample of a study of technical replicates of blood from a handful of donors. Produced via immunoSEQ multiplex PCR; TCRdb's table is partial and in-frame only. Of roughly 80,000 clones in the sample, more than 85% are singletons; the top ten hold about 0.41%. Material: T cells isolated from PBMCs. These receptors all come from a human donor in good health. The CDR3 runs from the conserved cysteine through the conserved F or W.

>TRBV15|TRBJ1-5
CATSFTRGQPQHF
>TRBV9|TRBJ2-3
CASSARTSLTSSTDTQYF
>TRBV6-5|TRBJ2-7
CASRENRVSSYEQYF
>TRBV30|TRBJ2-5
CAWGQSKETQYF
>TRBV19|TRBJ2-7
CASSTPEDWGPYEQYF
>TRBV15|TRBJ2-7
CATPRNCRVYEQYF
>TRBV19|TRBJ2-3
CASSEQGTDTQYF
>TRBV4-1|TRBJ2-2
CASSQGPGTGNTGELFF
>TRBV5-6|TRBJ2-3
CASSLLSTGLLADTQYF
>TRBV15|TRBJ2-5
CATSRDPAGERKTQYF
>TRBV2|TRBJ1-2
CASSTGYYGYTF
>TRBV5-8|TRBJ1-5
CASSLHRGQGLNQPQHF
>TRBV5-6|TRBJ2-3
CASSLLLGTDTQYF
>TRBV19|TRBJ1-5
CASRAQGGNQPQHF
>TRBV5-1|TRBJ1-1
CASSLDRGGTEAFF
>TRBV14|TRBJ1-1
CASSQEGPGQGFEMNTEAFF
>TRBV10-3|TRBJ2-1
CATTPGTSSSTLHNEQFF
>TRBV19|TRBJ1-4
CASSIATGVNEKLFF
>TRBV5-6|TRBJ2-7
CASSLVTSGSYEQYF
>TRBV7-3|TRBJ2-7
CASSLNPSTEQYF
>TRBV28|TRBJ1-3
CASTPEVSPGNTIYF
>TRBV6-1|TRBJ1-2
CASSGRRQNYGYTF
>TRBV2|TRBJ1-1
CASRTRVAEAFF
>TRBV7-2|TRBJ1-1
CASSTRLGSYTEAFF
>TRBV9|TRBJ2-1
CASSALADEQFF
>TRBV19|TRBJ1-5
CASSLGSPGAQPQHF
>TRBV4-3|TRBJ2-3
CASSQSAGTGFDTQYF
>TRBV5-1|TRBJ2-5
CASSKGTGEETQYF
>TRBV6-6|TRBJ1-1
CASSPWDRPTLGWAFF
>TRBV29-1|TRBJ2-4
CSVEALGGIQYF
>TRBV7-9|TRBJ1-3
CASSYRQGSASSGNTIYF
>TRBV29-1|TRBJ1-3
CSVVVSGNTIYF
>TRBV7-2|TRBJ1-2
CASSLWDRVSGYTF
>TRBV28|TRBJ1-1
CASSSSRDQGAVTEAFF
>TRBV4-2|TRBJ2-7
CASSQRVNSGSSGQYF
>TRBV7-2|TRBJ2-3
CASSLASSTDTQYF
>TRBV5-1|TRBJ2-7
CASSLEPTGYYEQYF
>TRBV27|TRBJ2-7
CASSTDRSYEQYF
>TRBV19|TRBJ2-1
CASSIVLASYNEQFF
>TRBV29-1|TRBJ1-2
CSVEMDRGPGYTF
>TRBV7-9|TRBJ2-1
CASSAPSGSIYNEQFF
>TRBV18|TRBJ2-7
CASSPARNYEQYF
>TRBV27|TRBJ2-7
CASSFSGSSYEQYF
>TRBV4-3|TRBJ1-2
CASSRLTTGRSGYTF
>TRBV9|TRBJ1-4
CASSVAQGAHEKLFF
>TRBV25-1|TRBJ2-1
CASSDNLYNEQFF
>TRBV5-6|TRBJ1-1
CASSLGQGSTEAFF
>TRBV27|TRBJ2-1
CASSLRTSGSDEQFF
>TRBV4-3|TRBJ2-3
CASSQGTSGSDTQYF
>TRBV2|TRBJ2-7
CASGGSAGTGAEQYF
>TRBV6-5|TRBJ2-3
CASSQTGGTDTQYF
>TRBV7-9|TRBJ1-2
CASQDRELNNYGYTF
>TRBV29-1|TRBJ2-5
CSVEDPGTRETQYF
>TRBV5-1|TRBJ2-5
CASRPGTGTSQETQYF
>TRBV19|TRBJ1-2
CASSGESWDSYGYTF
>TRBV7-7|TRBJ2-7
CASSLGDSLFDEQYF
>TRBV7-8|TRBJ2-7
CASSLEGGYYEQYF
>TRBV5-5|TRBJ1-4
CASSRTGREKLFF
>TRBV27|TRBJ2-7
CASSLPGGWEQYF